This is a list of T cell receptor beta chains from one sample in a study of cytomegalovirus exposure and HLA in healthy donors. The method was immunoSEQ multiplex PCR; TCRdb's version includes in-frame clones alone and lacks a portion of them. The sample has tens of thousands of clones; roughly 60% are singletons. Material for sequencing was PBMCs. These receptors all come from a human donor in good health. The CDR3 runs from the conserved cysteine through the conserved F or W. The D gene is left open where the match is weak. Rows may omit the clone size; those that give it use once, few, many or a size class.

abundance: NA; j_gene: TRBJ2-3; v_gene: TRBV7-6; len: 16; d_gene: NA; CDR3nt: TGTGCCAGCAGCTTAGCTGCTGCAGGCAACACAGATACGCAGTATTTT; CDR3aa: CASSLAAAGNTDTQYF
abundance: NA; j_gene: TRBJ2-3; v_gene: TRBV7-9; len: 19; d_gene: TRBD2; CDR3nt: TGTGCCAGCAGCTGGGGACTAGCGGGGACACGAGTGATAACAGATACGCAGTATTTT; CDR3aa: CASSWGLAGTRVITDTQYF
abundance: NA; j_gene: TRBJ1-5; v_gene: TRBV6-6; len: 15; d_gene: NA; CDR3nt: TGTGCCACCCTTGGGCGTAGGGAGGGCAATCAGCCCCAGCATTTT; CDR3aa: CATLGRREGNQPQHF
abundance: NA; j_gene: TRBJ2-2; v_gene: TRBV4-2; len: 14; d_gene: TRBD2; CDR3nt: TGTGCCAGCAGCCCGGGGGGGGGCACCGGGGAGCTGTTTTTT; CDR3aa: CASSPGGGTGELFF
abundance: few; j_gene: TRBJ2-7; v_gene: TRBV7-9; len: 13; d_gene: NA; CDR3nt: TGTGCCAGCAGCTCGGACAAATTTTACGAGCAGTACTTC; CDR3aa: CASSSDKFYEQYF
abundance: NA; j_gene: TRBJ1-2; v_gene: TRBV2; len: 14; d_gene: TRBD1; CDR3nt: TGTGCCAGCAAGGGGACAGGGGTTATCCATGGCTACACCTTC; CDR3aa: CASKGTGVIHGYTF
abundance: NA; j_gene: TRBJ2-3; v_gene: TRBV11-2; len: 15; d_gene: TRBD2; CDR3nt: TGTGCCAGCAGCTTGACTAGCGGGAGCACAGATACGCAGTATTTT; CDR3aa: CASSLTSGSTDTQYF
abundance: NA; j_gene: TRBJ1-2; v_gene: TRBV7-7; len: 14; d_gene: TRBD1; CDR3nt: TGTGCTAGCAGCTTATGTCGGCAGGGGGATGGCTACACCTTC; CDR3aa: CASSLCRQGDGYTF
abundance: NA; j_gene: TRBJ2-6; v_gene: TRBV27; len: 16; d_gene: NA; CDR3nt: TGTGCCAGCACGTCAGGTACAGGGACTGGGGCCAACGTCCTGACTTTC; CDR3aa: CASTSGTGTGANVLTF
abundance: few; j_gene: TRBJ2-7; v_gene: TRBV2; len: 14; d_gene: NA; CDR3nt: TGTGCCAGCAGGGCGACATACAGCTCCTACGAGCAGTACTTC; CDR3aa: CASRATYSSYEQYF
abundance: NA; j_gene: TRBJ1-2; v_gene: TRBV5-1; len: 13; d_gene: TRBD1; CDR3nt: TGCGCCAGCAGCCCTGACAGGGGTTATGGCTACACCTTC; CDR3aa: CASSPDRGYGYTF
abundance: NA; j_gene: TRBJ1-1; v_gene: TRBV5-4; len: 14; d_gene: NA; CDR3nt: TGTGCCAGCAGCTTTCGCCGAGCCAACACTGAAGCTTTCTTT; CDR3aa: CASSFRRANTEAFF
abundance: few; j_gene: TRBJ2-3; v_gene: TRBV5-1; len: 15; d_gene: TRBD2; CDR3nt: TGCGCCAGCAGCTTTACTAGCGGTAGCACAGATACGCAGTATTTT; CDR3aa: CASSFTSGSTDTQYF
abundance: NA; j_gene: TRBJ1-2; v_gene: TRBV30; len: 12; d_gene: NA; CDR3nt: TGTGCCTGGAGTGACGGAGGCCCTGGCTACACCTTC; CDR3aa: CAWSDGGPGYTF
abundance: NA; j_gene: TRBJ1-1; v_gene: TRBV5-1; len: 14; d_gene: TRBD1; CDR3nt: TGCGCCAGCAGAATACCGCTGACAGGGGATGAAGCTTTCTTT; CDR3aa: CASRIPLTGDEAFF
abundance: NA; j_gene: TRBJ2-3; v_gene: TRBV7-8; len: 11; d_gene: NA; CDR3nt: TGTGCCAGCAGCCTCGGACTAACGCAGTATTTT; CDR3aa: CASSLGLTQYF
abundance: NA; j_gene: TRBJ1-2; v_gene: TRBV30; len: 12; d_gene: NA; CDR3nt: TGTGCCTGGATGGCAGCTAGAGATGGCTACACCTTC; CDR3aa: CAWMAARDGYTF
abundance: once; j_gene: TRBJ2-7; v_gene: TRBV6-6; len: 15; d_gene: TRBD1; CDR3nt: TGTGCCAGCAGTTTCCAGGGGGAAGGCTCCTACGAGCAGTACTTC; CDR3aa: CASSFQGEGSYEQYF
abundance: NA; j_gene: TRBJ1-2; v_gene: TRBV15; len: 19; d_gene: TRBD1; CDR3nt: TGTGCCACCAGCAGAGTGGTTCCGGACAGGGGGCCCACAAACTATGGCTACACCTTC; CDR3aa: CATSRVVPDRGPTNYGYTF
abundance: once; j_gene: TRBJ2-2; v_gene: TRBV7-6; len: 15; d_gene: NA; CDR3nt: TGTGCCAGCAGCAAGGAGGATGAAGGTCTCGGGGAGCTGTTTTTT; CDR3aa: CASSKEDEGLGELFF
abundance: NA; j_gene: TRBJ2-7; v_gene: TRBV4-1; len: 15; d_gene: NA; CDR3nt: TGCGCCAGCAGCCAAGAGAACAGGGCTTCCTACGAGCAGTACTTC; CDR3aa: CASSQENRASYEQYF
abundance: NA; j_gene: TRBJ2-5; v_gene: TRBV7-9; len: 17; d_gene: TRBD1; CDR3nt: TGTGCCAGCAGCTTAGCGAGCGACAGGGGGTACCAAGAGACCCAGTACTTC; CDR3aa: CASSLASDRGYQETQYF
abundance: few; j_gene: TRBJ2-5; v_gene: TRBV7-9; len: 14; d_gene: NA; CDR3nt: TGTGCCAGCAGCTCGATCGGGAGCCCAGAGACCCAGTACTTC; CDR3aa: CASSSIGSPETQYF
abundance: few; j_gene: TRBJ1-1; v_gene: TRBV27; len: 15; d_gene: NA; CDR3nt: TGTGCCAGCAGTTTAACCCCTCGCGGGGGTGGTGAAGCTTTCTTT; CDR3aa: CASSLTPRGGGEAFF
abundance: NA; j_gene: TRBJ2-7; v_gene: TRBV7-9; len: 15; d_gene: NA; CDR3nt: TGTTCCAGCAGCTTAGACCAGGGATACCCCTACGAGCAGTACTTC; CDR3aa: CSSSLDQGYPYEQYF
abundance: NA; j_gene: TRBJ2-1; v_gene: TRBV6-6; len: 15; d_gene: TRBD2; CDR3nt: TGTGCCAGCAGTACGGAAAGTAGCGGGAACAATGAGCAGTTCTTC; CDR3aa: CASSTESSGNNEQFF
abundance: once; j_gene: TRBJ1-1; v_gene: TRBV7-2; len: 14; d_gene: TRBD1; CDR3nt: TGTGCCAGCAGGTATGACAGGGTGAACACTGAAGCTTTCTTT; CDR3aa: CASRYDRVNTEAFF
abundance: few; j_gene: TRBJ1-5; v_gene: TRBV5-8; len: 14; d_gene: NA; CDR3nt: TGTGCCAGCAGCTCGGTGCGGAGGAATCAGCCCCAGCATTTT; CDR3aa: CASSSVRRNQPQHF
abundance: NA; j_gene: TRBJ1-2; v_gene: TRBV30; len: 12; d_gene: NA; CDR3nt: TGTGCCTCAAGGGCCGGGATCTATGGCTACACCTTC; CDR3aa: CASRAGIYGYTF
abundance: NA; j_gene: TRBJ1-2; v_gene: TRBV18; len: 12; d_gene: TRBD1; CDR3nt: TGTGCCAGCTCACATGGGACAGGAGGCTACACCTTC; CDR3aa: CASSHGTGGYTF
abundance: NA; j_gene: TRBJ2-1; v_gene: TRBV19; len: 16; d_gene: TRBD2; CDR3nt: TGTGCCAGTAGTATAAGGACTAGCGGGGGTTGGAATGAGCAGTTCTTC; CDR3aa: CASSIRTSGGWNEQFF
abundance: NA; j_gene: TRBJ1-4; v_gene: TRBV6-1; len: 13; d_gene: NA; CDR3nt: TGTGCCACCTTGGACTCGGCACGCGAAAAACTGTTTTTT; CDR3aa: CATLDSAREKLFF
abundance: NA; j_gene: TRBJ2-1; v_gene: TRBV5-1; len: 11; d_gene: NA; CDR3nt: TGCGCCAGCAGCGTATACAATGAGCAGTTCTTC; CDR3aa: CASSVYNEQFF
abundance: NA; j_gene: TRBJ2-7; v_gene: TRBV19; len: 15; d_gene: NA; CDR3nt: TGTGCCAGTAGTATAGTCACAGGGTTCTCCTACGAGCAGTACTTC; CDR3aa: CASSIVTGFSYEQYF
abundance: NA; j_gene: TRBJ2-7; v_gene: TRBV5-4; len: 15; d_gene: TRBD2; CDR3nt: TGTGCCAGCAGCGGAGGACTAGCGGGCTCCTACGAGCAGTACTTC; CDR3aa: CASSGGLAGSYEQYF
abundance: NA; j_gene: TRBJ1-1; v_gene: TRBV30; len: 14; d_gene: NA; CDR3nt: TGTGCCTGGAGTGGACAGCTCATGAACACTGAAGCTTTCTTT; CDR3aa: CAWSGQLMNTEAFF
abundance: NA; j_gene: TRBJ2-1; v_gene: TRBV4-1; len: 14; d_gene: NA; CDR3nt: TGCGCCAGCAGCCAAGGGACCCCGGGAAGCGAGCAGTTCTTC; CDR3aa: CASSQGTPGSEQFF
abundance: NA; j_gene: TRBJ2-4; v_gene: TRBV6-6; len: 16; d_gene: TRBD2; CDR3nt: TGTGCCAGCAGTTACTCGGAGGGAGGGGCGGGGCACATTCAGTACTTC; CDR3aa: CASSYSEGGAGHIQYF
abundance: NA; j_gene: TRBJ1-1; v_gene: TRBV14; len: 14; d_gene: NA; CDR3nt: TGTGCCAGCAGCTCCTGGAGGCAGAGCGCTGAAGCTTTCTTT; CDR3aa: CASSSWRQSAEAFF
abundance: once; j_gene: TRBJ1-2; v_gene: TRBV29-1; len: 11; d_gene: NA; CDR3nt: TGCAGCGGGCGAGCACAGAATGGCTACACCTTC; CDR3aa: CSGRAQNGYTF
abundance: few; j_gene: TRBJ2-7; v_gene: TRBV5-1; len: 15; d_gene: TRBD2; CDR3nt: TGCGCCAGCAGCCCGTATGGGGGGGGGACCTACGAGCAGTACTTC; CDR3aa: CASSPYGGGTYEQYF
abundance: few; j_gene: TRBJ1-2; v_gene: TRBV7-2; len: 13; d_gene: NA; CDR3nt: TGTGCCAGCAGCCCACTCGAGTTCTATGGCTACACCTTC; CDR3aa: CASSPLEFYGYTF
abundance: NA; j_gene: TRBJ2-5; v_gene: TRBV4-2; len: 16; d_gene: TRBD1; CDR3nt: TGTGCCAGCAGCCAGTCACAGGGGGTCTCCCAAGAGACCCAGTACTTC; CDR3aa: CASSQSQGVSQETQYF
abundance: once; j_gene: TRBJ2-2; v_gene: TRBV19; len: 16; d_gene: NA; CDR3nt: TGTGCCAGCCTAACCACCTCCAGGGGGAGGACCGGGGAGCTGTTTTTT; CDR3aa: CASLTTSRGRTGELFF
abundance: few; j_gene: TRBJ1-6; v_gene: TRBV27; len: 14; d_gene: NA; CDR3nt: TGTGCCAGCAGTTTCGGGATATATAATTCACCCCTCCACTTT; CDR3aa: CASSFGIYNSPLHF